Listed below are T cell receptor beta chains from one sample, sequenced in a study of cytomegalovirus exposure and HLA in healthy donors. Clones were read by immunoSEQ multiplex PCR, and TCRdb kept only the in-frame ones, dropping some. The sample includes 100,000 to 150,000 clones, over 8.5% of them seen just once. The sequencing input was PBMCs. The receptors derive from a woman between 35 and 50 years old in good health and CMV-seropositive. Both conserved end residues are part of each CDR3. The D gene is left open where the match is weak. Size is stated for part of the rows, as once, few or many counts, or as a class when the clone is expanded.

few	TRBV11-3	TRBJ2-7	.	TGTGCCAGCAGCTACTTAGCGAACGAGCAGTACTTC	CASSYLANEQYF
.	TRBV29-1	TRBJ1-2	.	TGCAGCGTTGAAGAGGGGCACGGCTACACCTTC	CSVEEGHGYTF
few	TRBV29-1	TRBJ1-2	.	TGCAGCGTCTCCCCCGGGGGGGCGAGCTATGGCTACACCTTC	CSVSPGGASYGYTF
few	TRBV19	TRBJ2-7	TRBD1	TGTGCCAGAAGTCGGGACAGGGGCTACGAGCAGTACTTC	CARSRDRGYEQYF
few	TRBV15	TRBJ1-1	.	TGTGCCACCAGCCGACCAACAGTGAACACTGAAGCTTTCTTT	CATSRPTVNTEAFF
.	TRBV7-9	TRBJ2-1	TRBD2	TGTGCCAGCAGCTTAGCGCGCGGGGGCTACAATGAGCAGTTCTTC	CASSLARGGYNEQFF
.	TRBV7-3	TRBJ2-1	TRBD2	TGTGCCAGCAGCTTGTTGGATAGCGGGGGGGAGCAGTTCTTC	CASSLLDSGGEQFF
.	TRBV7-8	TRBJ2-3	.	TGTGCCAGCAGCTTACGTGAACTTCTTAGCACAGATACGCAGTATTTT	CASSLRELLSTDTQYF
few	TRBV2	TRBJ2-5	.	TGTGCCAGCACCCACCGCGGGGAGTCTGTGGAGACCCAGTACTTC	CASTHRGESVETQYF
few	TRBV5-4	TRBJ1-1	.	TGTGCCAGCAGCTTAAATACGGGTAACACTGAAGCTTTCTTT	CASSLNTGNTEAFF
.	TRBV11-2	TRBJ2-1	.	TGTGCCAGCAGCTTAGTCCCGGGCTCCTACAATGAGCAGTTCTTC	CASSLVPGSYNEQFF
few	TRBV10-3	TRBJ2-7	.	TGTGCCATCAGTGATTCAAATTGGCTTGGCCACGAGCAGTACTTC	CAISDSNWLGHEQYF
.	TRBV19	TRBJ1-2	TRBD1	TGTGCCAGTAGTATTCGACAGGGGGCCTACTATGGCTACACCTTC	CASSIRQGAYYGYTF
.	TRBV6-5	TRBJ2-5	.	TGTGCCAGCAGTTACATGAGAGGGCTACAAGAGACCCAGTACTTC	CASSYMRGLQETQYF
medium-sized	TRBV29-1	TRBJ1-1	.	TGCAGCGTTGTCTCTGGGAGGGGCACTGAAGCTTTCTTT	CSVVSGRGTEAFF
.	TRBV7-7	TRBJ1-2	TRBD1	TGTGCCGTCGGGACAGGGGGCTCCTTGGAAGGCTACACCTTC	CAVGTGGSLEGYTF
few	TRBV5-4	TRBJ2-3	TRBD2	TGTGCCAGCAGCCACGGGGGGGGCGGGCCTAGCACAGATACGCAGTATTTT	CASSHGGGGPSTDTQYF
.	TRBV5-4	TRBJ2-1	.	TGTGCCAGCAGCTACCAGGGAAATGAGCAGTTCTTC	CASSYQGNEQFF
.	TRBV10-3	TRBJ2-1	.	TGTGCCATCAGTGAGTCACTAGATGAGCAGTTCTTC	CAISESLDEQFF
.	TRBV29-1	TRBJ2-1	TRBD2	TGCAGCGCCGGACTAGTTTGGACTGAGCAGTTCTTC	CSAGLVWTEQFF
few	TRBV6-5	TRBJ2-7	.	TGTGCCAGCAGCTTGACAGGCGTGACCTACGAGCAGTACTTC	CASSLTGVTYEQYF
.	TRBV5-1	TRBJ2-5	.	TGCGCCAGCAGCTTGGGCTACTCCGAAGAGACCCAGTACTTC	CASSLGYSEETQYF
few	TRBV5-1	TRBJ2-7	.	TGCGCCAGCAGCATAGCGACAGGATTGAACTACGAGCAGTACTTC	CASSIATGLNYEQYF
few	TRBV19	TRBJ1-1	.	TGTGCGTCGGGGTTTCGGACCCGGGCTTTCTTT	CASGFRTRAFF
few	TRBV15	TRBJ2-1	TRBD2	TGTGCCACCAGCAGAGATAGCGGGGGGCCTCTCAATGAGCAGTTCTTC	CATSRDSGGPLNEQFF
.	TRBV18	TRBJ1-5	TRBD1	TGTGCCAGCTCACCTCCTCTGAGGGACAGGCTTGAGAGAAATCAGCCCCAGCATTTT	CASSPPLRDRLERNQPQHF
few	TRBV30	TRBJ2-2	.	TGTGCCTGGAACGGAGACACAGGACCCGGGGAGCTGTTTTTT	CAWNGDTGPGELFF
few	TRBV6-6	TRBJ1-6	TRBD1	TGTGCCAGCAGTTCGGGACAGGGGAATTCACCCCTCCACTTT	CASSSGQGNSPLHF
few	TRBV5-1	TRBJ2-7	TRBD2	TGCGCCAGCAGCGGAACTCGGGGCGGGGGATCCTACGAGCAGTACTTC	CASSGTRGGGSYEQYF
.	TRBV18	TRBJ1-1	.	TGTGCCAGCTCACCAAGCGGGGCGGAAGCTTTCTTT	CASSPSGAEAFF
.	TRBV6-5	TRBJ2-7	TRBD1	TGTGCCAGCAGTTATTCCACCGGACCGGGACAGGGTGTGTACTTC	CASSYSTGPGQGVYF
.	TRBV28	TRBJ1-3	.	TGTGCCAGCAGTACAGGTGGAAACACCATATATTTT	CASSTGGNTIYF
.	TRBV15	TRBJ1-3	.	TGTGCCACCAGCACTTCACGGGGCTCTGGAAACACCATATATTTT	CATSTSRGSGNTIYF
many	TRBV30	TRBJ2-1	TRBD2	TGTGCCTGGGGTTTAGCGGGGGGATACAATGAGCAGTTCTTC	CAWGLAGGYNEQFF
.	TRBV15	TRBJ1-2	.	TGTGCCACCAGAAGGATAGGGACATCTGACGGCTACACCTTC	CATRRIGTSDGYTF
.	TRBV11-2	TRBJ1-4	TRBD1	TGTGCCAGCAGCTCCCCGGGACAGGTGAACGAAAAACTGTTTTTT	CASSSPGQVNEKLFF
few	TRBV2	TRBJ1-1	.	TGTGCCAGCAGTGAAACACCGAACACTGAAGCTTTCTTT	CASSETPNTEAFF
.	TRBV14	TRBJ2-4	.	TGTGCCAGCAGCCAACAGAACATTCAGTACTTC	CASSQQNIQYF
few	TRBV6-5	TRBJ2-7	.	TGTGCCAACCGAACCATTGGCCGCGAGCAGTACTTC	CANRTIGREQYF
.	TRBV4-2	TRBJ1-4	TRBD1	TGTGCCAGCAGCCAAGGCACCAGGGGGAATACGGGAACTGAAAAACTGTTTTTT	CASSQGTRGNTGTEKLFF
few	TRBV5-1	TRBJ1-2	.	TGCGCCAGCAGCCCTGGATCTAACGGGGGCTATGGCTACACCTTC	CASSPGSNGGYGYTF
.	TRBV11-2	TRBJ1-1	.	TGTGCCAGCAGCTTAATGGCGACAAACACTGAAGCTTTCTTT	CASSLMATNTEAFF
few	TRBV29-1	TRBJ1-2	.	TGCAGCGTCGAGGACAGCAACTATGGCTACACCTTC	CSVEDSNYGYTF
few	TRBV2	TRBJ1-2	TRBD1	TGTGCCACCAAGAGGGGGACAGCTAACTATGGCTACACCTTC	CATKRGTANYGYTF
.	TRBV4-1	TRBJ1-1	.	TGCGCCAGCAGCTTCACGGTCAGGGGGAACACTGAAGCTTTCTTT	CASSFTVRGNTEAFF